The 5 T cell receptor beta chains reported below all come from one sample, sequenced in a study of T cell repertoires in cytomegalovirus infection. Using its own MiXCR run on the reads, TCRdb lists one record per CDR3 protein. The data contain around 450,000 distinct CDR3 sequences, approximately 10% of them singletons. Sequencing used PBMCs. Source of these receptors: a human donor in good health (CMV status not recorded). Some clones in this sample may be carry-over from other donors' samples.

Ten or more counts support this clonotype. This chain links TRBV12-3 or TRBV12-4 with TRBJ1-4; D gene uncertain. The V and J ends lost 6 bases and 13 bases respectively, with 15 bases between them. The CDR3 is 12 amino acids. The CDR3 loop reads CASSLGSWALFF. DNA for the CDR3: TGTGCCAGCAGCTTGGGGAGTTGGGCACTGTTTTTT.

Note on this clonotype: This may be a read error: a much more frequent sequence differs by one nucleotide. This chain joins TRBV11-2 and TRBJ1-3, with D possibly matching TRBD1 (5 bases). This CDR3 has 16 residues. CDR1 is SGHAT and CDR2 is FQNNGV in the germline V gene. CDR3 region: CASSLTVSGSGDTIYF. CDR3 in DNA: TGTGCCAGCAGCTTGACAGTGTCCGGGTCTGGAGACACCATATATTTT.

This clonotype has at least ten counts. The chain is built from TRBV7-2 and TRBJ1-6; tentatively, D is TRBD1 (6 bases). In germline, CDR1 is SGHTA, CDR2 FQGNSA. Trimming pared 6 bases from V and 10 bases from J, leaving 10 bases between. The CDR3 length is 12 residues. For the CDR3, the DNA is TGTGCCAGCAGACGAAGGGGGTCACCCCTCCACTTT. Protein: CASRRRGSPLHF.

This clonotype has at least ten counts. The chain links TRBV7-2 to TRBJ2-3, with 10 positions matching TRBD2. CDR3 length: 16 residues. Trimming cost V 5 bases and J 2 bases; bases outside gene matches: 7. Germline-derived CDR1 and CDR2 are SGHTA and FQGNSA. CDR3 amino acids: CASSVGLAVNTDTQYF. The CDR3 nucleotides read TGTGCCAGCAGCGTCGGACTAGCGGTGAACACAGATACGCAGTATTTT.

The chain carries TRBV13 and TRBJ1-5; 8 bases are a match to TRBD1. The CDR3 is made up of 15 amino acids. V trimming: 4 bases; J trimming: 2 bases; junction bases outside the gene matches: 4. Germline V gene lookup returns CDR1 PRHDT and CDR2 FYEKMQ (reference sequence). The CDR3 nucleotides are TGTGCCAGCAGCTCCAGGGGGCGAGGCAATCAGCCCCAGCATTTT. Amino acids: CASSSRGRGNQPQHF.